Sequencing of this T cell receptor beta chain was carried out in a study of molecular identifiers for immune sequencing clone quantification. The sample holds many counts of this clonotype. Via MiXCR, TCRdb re-called the PCR reads, giving one row per CDR3 protein. The repertoire holds around 480,000 distinct CDR3 sequences, with roughly 24% as singletons. Germline loops: CDR1 LGHNA, CDR2 YSLEER. V lost 5 bases and J lost 5; bases outside the gene matches: 7. CDR3 length equals 14 residues. The sequence came from a human donor in good health. Some libraries in this study had Jurkat cell RNA spiked in. The V call is TRBV4-3, the J call TRBJ1-1, with 8 bases lining up with TRBD1. Sequenced sample: naive CD8+ T cells from blood, with Jurkat cell RNA spiked in. As to subset: FACS-sorted CD8+CD4-CCR7+CD45RA+ naive T cells. The CDR3 loop is CASSAGQAGTEAFF. CDR3 coding DNA: TGCGCCAGCAGCGCGGGACAGGCTGGTACTGAAGCTTTCTTT.